This T cell receptor (beta chain) derives from a study of blood T cell repertoires in COVID-19. Overall study: Samples taken during acute and convalescent COVID-19 were collected in the United States, Italy and Spain.

Original methodology: Estimated nucleated cell counts came from reference gene primer amplification. The data were produced by immunoSEQ multiplex PCR, yet TCRdb's version contains in-frame clones alone and is incomplete. V, J and clone size derive from that table, while D and trimming were established from the DNA sequence. The top ten hold around 6% of the sample, which has hundreds of thousands of clones, around 87% seen once. Patients from Seattle were sampled longitudinally, starting during active infection. The sequence was obtained from a woman in her fifties or sixties with COVID-19, enrolled during active disease. Sequenced sample: peripheral blood.

The CDR3 reads CASSEGDPQNNEQFF. CDR3 sequence (DNA): TGTGCCAGCAGCGAGGGGGACCCACAGAACAATGAGCAGTTCTTC. V gene TRBV9 combines with J gene TRBJ2-1; tentatively, D is TRBD1 (6 bases). Between the trimmed V and J ends, which lost 3 bases and 5 bases, there was a span of 15 bases. Germline CDR1 reads SGDLS; CDR2 reads YYNGEE. This CDR3 has 15 amino acids.